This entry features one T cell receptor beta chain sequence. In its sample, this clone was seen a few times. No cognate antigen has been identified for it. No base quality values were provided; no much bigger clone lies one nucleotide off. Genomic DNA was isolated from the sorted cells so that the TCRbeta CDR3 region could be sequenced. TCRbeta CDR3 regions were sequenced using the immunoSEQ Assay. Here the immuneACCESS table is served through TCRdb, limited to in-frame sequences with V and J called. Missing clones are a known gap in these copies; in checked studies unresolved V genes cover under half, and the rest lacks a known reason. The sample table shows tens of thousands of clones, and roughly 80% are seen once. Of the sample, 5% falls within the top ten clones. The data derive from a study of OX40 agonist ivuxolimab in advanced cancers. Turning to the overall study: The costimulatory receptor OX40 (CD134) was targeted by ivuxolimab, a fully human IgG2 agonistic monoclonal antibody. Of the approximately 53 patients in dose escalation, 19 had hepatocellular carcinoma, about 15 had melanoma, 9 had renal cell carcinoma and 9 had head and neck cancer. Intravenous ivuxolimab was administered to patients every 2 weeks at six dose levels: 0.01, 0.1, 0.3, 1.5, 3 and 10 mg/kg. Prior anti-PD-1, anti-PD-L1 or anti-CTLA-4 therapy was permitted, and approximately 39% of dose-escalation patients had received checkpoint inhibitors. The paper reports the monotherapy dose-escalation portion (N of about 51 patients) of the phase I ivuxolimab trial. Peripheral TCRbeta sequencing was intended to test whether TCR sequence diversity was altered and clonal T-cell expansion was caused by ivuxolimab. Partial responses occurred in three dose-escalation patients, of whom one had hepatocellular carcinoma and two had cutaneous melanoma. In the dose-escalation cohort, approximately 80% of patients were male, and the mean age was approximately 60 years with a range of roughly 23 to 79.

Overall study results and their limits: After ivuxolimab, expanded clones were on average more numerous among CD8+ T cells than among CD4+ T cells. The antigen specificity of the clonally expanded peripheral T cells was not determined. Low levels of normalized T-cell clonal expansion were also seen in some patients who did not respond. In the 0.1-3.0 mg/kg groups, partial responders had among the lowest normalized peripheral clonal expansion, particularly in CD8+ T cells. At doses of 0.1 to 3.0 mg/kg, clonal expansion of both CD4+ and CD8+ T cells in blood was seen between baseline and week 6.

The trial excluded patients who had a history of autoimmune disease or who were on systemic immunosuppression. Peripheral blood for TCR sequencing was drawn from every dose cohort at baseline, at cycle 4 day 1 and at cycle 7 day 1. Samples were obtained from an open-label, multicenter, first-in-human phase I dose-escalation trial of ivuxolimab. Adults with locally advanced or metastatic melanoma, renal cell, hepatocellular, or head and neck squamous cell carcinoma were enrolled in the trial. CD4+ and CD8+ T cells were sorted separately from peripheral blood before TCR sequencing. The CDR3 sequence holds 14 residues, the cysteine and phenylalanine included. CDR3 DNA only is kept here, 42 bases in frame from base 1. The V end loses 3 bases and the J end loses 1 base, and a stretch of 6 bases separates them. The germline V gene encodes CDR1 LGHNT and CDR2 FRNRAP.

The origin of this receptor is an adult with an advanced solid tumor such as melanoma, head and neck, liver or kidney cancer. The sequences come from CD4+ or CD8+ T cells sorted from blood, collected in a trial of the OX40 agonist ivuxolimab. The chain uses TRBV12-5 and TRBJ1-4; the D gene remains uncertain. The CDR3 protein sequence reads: CASGFRGTNEKLFF. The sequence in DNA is TGTGCTAGTGGTTTTCGGGGAACTAATGAAAAACTGTTTTTT. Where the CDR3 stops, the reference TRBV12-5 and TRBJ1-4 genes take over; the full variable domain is DARVTQTPRHKVTEMGQEVTMRCQPILGHNTVFWYRQTMMQGLELLAYFRNRAPLDDSGMPKDRFSAEMPDATLATLKIQPSEPRDSAVYFCASGFRGTNEKLFFGSGTQLSVL.